A single sample gave rise to the 21 T cell receptor beta chains below, sequenced in a study of molecular identifiers for immune sequencing clone quantification (dated by TCRdb to 2017 to 2018). Libraries were built with PCR. TCRdb names Illumina HiSeq 4000 as the instrument used. The public reads were reprocessed in TCRdb via fastp at Q25 and MiXCR, keeping in-frame beta chains. Under each unique CDR3 protein, matching rows form one entry showing the most common genes and DNA. The sample table holds about 320,000 distinct CDR3 sequences, of which 20% to 25% were seen once. Approximately 0.83% of the sample is held by the ten biggest clonotypes. Sequences were obtained from naive CD8+ T cells from blood, with Jurkat cell RNA spiked in. Per the publication, the cell subset or site label means: FACS-sorted CD8+CD4-CCR7+CD45RA+ naive T cells. The receptors shown here come from a human donor in good health. Some libraries in this study had Jurkat cell RNA spiked in.

Points on this clonotype: At one of its ends the junction is not consistent with the germline gene, which may arise from a read error. The genes are TRBV7-9 and TRBJ1-3; D not resolved. CDR1 SEHNR and CDR2 FQNEAQ come from the germline V gene (reference sequence). The CDR3 is 15 amino acids. The CDR3 loop is CASSWAGGSGSTIYF. CDR3 coding DNA: TGTGCCAGCAGCTGGGCGGGAGGCTCTGGAAGCACCATATATTTT. The full variable domain, in which reference TRBV7-9 and TRBJ1-3 provide the parts outside the CDR3, is DTGVSQNPRHKITKRGQNVTFRCDPISEHNRLYWYRQTLGQGPEFLTYFQNEAQLEKSRLLSDRFSAERPKGSFSTLEIQRTEQGDSAMYLCASSWAGGSGSTIYFGEGSWLTVV.

The chain is built from TRBV20-1 and TRBJ2-2; D not resolved. CDR1 and CDR2 from the germline V gene are DFQATT and SNEGSKA (reference sequence). The CDR3 totals 15 residues. V lost 6 bases to trimming and J lost 0 bases, with 14 bases between them. In DNA form, the CDR3 reads TGCAGTGCCATCGACACCTACGCGAACACCGGGGAGCTGTTTTTT. Residues: CSAIDTYANTGELFF.

In this sample, this clonotype turned up many times. The rearrangement joins TRBV4-3 to TRBJ2-7, with D tentatively TRBD1 or TRBD2 (5 bases each). This CDR3 has 15 residues. The germline V gene encodes CDR1 LGHNA and CDR2 YSLEER. Trimming stripped 0 bases from V and 7 bases from J, with 16 bases between. The CDR3 DNA follows: TGCGCCAGCAGCCAAGATCGGTCGGGACGAGTTGAGCAGTACTTC. Residues: CASSQDRSGRVEQYF.

This clonotype appeared many times. CDR3 nucleotide sequence: TGTGCCACCAGTGCAGGGATCAATGAGCAGTTCTTC. This gives the protein CATSAGINEQFF. J is TRBJ2-1 and V is TRBV24-1, with D maybe TRBD1 (5 bases). V lost 5 bases and J 6 bases, leaving 7 bases between the germline ends. This CDR3 has 12 amino acids. Looked up from germline, CDR1 is KGHDR and CDR2 is SFDVKD.

Concerning this clonotype itself: A much larger clone sits a single nucleotide away, making a read error possible. The gene calls are TRBV5-1 and TRBJ2-7; D unclear. The CDR3 is made up of 12 amino acids. Germline V CDR1 and CDR2: SGHRS, YFSETQ. The CDR3 nucleotides are TGCGCCAGCAGCCAACTGTCCTACGGGCAGTACTTC. Protein product: CASSQLSYGQYF.

This clonotype appeared a single time. This may be a read error, as it is one base from a much larger clone. The V gene is TRBV9, the J gene TRBJ2-2; no definite D call. The V gene's germline CDR1 is SGDLS and CDR2 YYNGEE. V gave up 1 base and J gave up 5 bases, with 6 bases separating them. The CDR3 has 13 residues. As DNA, the CDR3 is TGTGCCAGCAGCGTAAGGAGAACCGGGGAGCTGTTTTTT. This gives the protein CASSVRRTGELFF.

This clonotype was found many times. The chain carries TRBV19 and TRBJ2-1; 9 nucleotides match TRBD2. Germline CDR1 reads LNHDA; CDR2 reads SQIVND (reference sequence). The CDR3 runs 15 residues. The ends lost 3 bases at V and 6 bases at J; junction bases unmatched: 6. This CDR3 reads CASSILAGSPNEQFF. The CDR3 bases are TGTGCCAGTAGTATTCTAGCGGGATCCCCCAATGAGCAGTTCTTC.

This clonotype was seen many times. Compared with germline, one end of the junction differs, possibly owing to a read error. This chain connects TRBV5-5 to TRBJ2-7; a weak D match, TRBD1 (6 bases). Germline CDR1 and CDR2: SGHKS and YYEKEE (reference sequence). The CDR3 is 13 amino acids. The CDR3 bases are TGTGCCAGCAGCTTGGGACAGGTCTACGTGCAGTACTTC. Translated, it gives CASSLGQVYVQYF. Variable domain in full (rest from reference TRBV5-5 and TRBJ2-7): DAGVTQSPTHLIKTRGQQVTLRCSPISGHKSVSWYQQVLGQGPQFIFQYYEKEERGRGNFPDRFSARQFPNYSSELNVNALLLGDSALYLCASSLGQVYVQYFGPGTRLTVT.

Notes on this clonotype: A junction end diverges from the germline sequence, so it may reflect a read error. The chain recombines TRBV20-1 with TRBJ2-7, with D tentatively TRBD1 (5 bases). Germline CDR1 DFQATT, CDR2 SNEGSKA (reference sequence). This CDR3 is 12 amino acids long. The CDR3 sequence: CSARDITYERYF. Written as DNA, the CDR3 is TGCAGTGCTAGGGACATTACCTACGAGCGGTACTTC.

J is TRBJ2-2 and V is TRBV20-1; 14 bases are shared with TRBD2. The CDR3 extends over 18 amino acids. Germline CDR1 reads DFQATT; CDR2 reads SNEGSKA (reference sequence). After removal of 0 bases from V and 5 bases from J, the junction contained 8 bases not matched to a gene. The CDR3: CSARDLGTSGRGTGELFF. The DNA of the CDR3 is TGCAGTGCTAGAGATCTGGGGACTAGCGGGAGAGGGACCGGGGAGCTGTTTTTT.

This clonotype was observed many times. The J gene is TRBJ1-2, the V gene TRBV7-9, with 7 bases matching TRBD1. CDR3 length: 14 residues. Germline V gene data show CDR1 as SEHNR and CDR2 as FQNEAQ (reference sequence). Trimming at V came to 4 bases and at J to 4 bases, leaving 6 bases not matched to a gene. The DNA of the CDR3 is TGTGCCAGCAGCTGGCCGGGACAGTCCTATGGCTACACCTTC. Translated, it gives CASSWPGQSYGYTF.

Regarding this clonotype: One junction end does not reproduce the germline sequence, and a read error may be involved. J is TRBJ1-5 and V is TRBV20-1, with 7 bases lining up with TRBD1. The CDR3 runs 16 residues. Germline V CDR1 and CDR2: DFQATT, SNEGSKA (reference sequence). CDR3: CSAIYRGRTSNQPQRF. CDR3 DNA sequence: TGCAGTGCTATCTACAGGGGACGGACTAGCAATCAGCCCCAGCGTTTT.

The chain uses TRBV6-2 or TRBV6-3 and TRBJ2-1; 8 bases map to TRBD1. The CDR3 runs to 16 residues. Germline CDR1 and CDR2: MNHEY and SVGEGT. The junction had 16 bases not matched to a gene; V was cut back by 7 bases and J by 8 bases. CDR3 in DNA: TGTGCCAGCATCCCCGGAGGCGTACTACAGGGGGATGAGCAGTTCTTC. It encodes CASIPGGVLQGDEQFF.

Comment on this clonotype: Just one base apart from a much larger clone, this may be a read error. This sequence joins TRBV28 and TRBJ2-1; D remains ambiguous. The CDR3 is made up of 16 amino acids. The V gene's germline CDR1 is MDHEN and CDR2 SYDVKM. DNA of the CDR3: TGTACCAGCAGTGACCTCGCCGGCTCCCTTTACAATGAGCAGTTCTTC. This encodes CTSSDLAGSLYNEQFF.

In regard to this clonotype: One junction end disagrees with the germline gene, perhaps due to a read error. The chain links TRBV4-1 to TRBJ2-3; 12 nucleotides agree with TRBD2. CDR3 length: 17 amino acids. Germline V gives CDR1 MGHRA, CDR2 YSYEKL. As DNA, the CDR3 is TGCGCCGGCAGCCGAATACTAGCGGGGGGCCGCACAGATACGCAGTATTTT. It specifies CAGSRILAGGRTDTQYF.

Ten or more counts support this clonotype. The rearrangement links TRBV7-3 to TRBJ2-3; weak D call: TRBD2 (5 bases). V gave up 5 bases and J gave up 5 bases, with 20 bases separating them. The germline gives CDR1 SGHTA, CDR2 FQGTGA. The CDR3 is 16 amino acids. The CDR3 is CASSPGLTPIIDTQYF. For the CDR3, the DNA is TGTGCCAGCAGCCCAGGACTGACTCCTATTATAGATACGCAGTATTTT.

This clonotype was seen many times. The chain has TRBV6-6 and TRBJ1-1; weak D call: TRBD1 (5 bases). Germline V gene lookup returns CDR1 MNHNY and CDR2 SVGAGI (reference sequence). With 8 bases removed from V and 1 base from J, the gap between germline ends came to 14 bases. This CDR3 comprises 14 residues. In DNA form, the CDR3 reads TGTGCCAGCGAGAAGGGGCGCGGGAACACTGAAGCTTTCTTT. Residues: CASEKGRGNTEAFF.

This clonotype occurred many times. The rearrangement links TRBV7-9 to TRBJ1-3; D gene ambiguous. Germline CDR1 is SEHNR and CDR2 is FQNEAQ (reference sequence). V was clipped by 5 bases and J by 8 bases, with 19 bases between them. CDR3 length: 15 amino acids. For the CDR3, the DNA is TGTGCCAGCAGCCCGATGGGCGGAGGAGGGCACACCATATATTTT. It translates to CASSPMGGGGHTIYF.

This clonotype was seen ten or more times. V is TRBV9 and J is TRBJ2-2; 9 bases are shared with TRBD1. The junction had 4 bases not matched to a gene; V was cut back by 3 bases and J by 1 base. Germline V gene lookup returns CDR1 SGDLS and CDR2 YYNGEE. This CDR3 is built from 16 residues. The CDR3: CASSANRGRNTGELFF. The CDR3 region has the DNA TGTGCCAGCAGCGCAAACAGGGGGCGGAACACCGGGGAGCTGTTTTTT.

Ten or more counts support this clonotype. The J gene is TRBJ2-7, the V gene TRBV7-9, with 12 bases identical to TRBD2. Trimming removed 4 bases from V and 6 bases from J; junction bases left unmatched: 7. Germline loops: CDR1 SEHNR, CDR2 FQNEAQ (reference sequence). CDR3 size: 15 residues. The CDR3 DNA is TGTGCCAGCAGCTCCCGACTAGCGGGAGAAGGCGAGCAGTACTTC. Protein product: CASSSRLAGEGEQYF.

For this clonotype: A single base separates this from a much larger clone, so it may be a read error. This sequence joins TRBV28 and TRBJ2-7; the D is unclear. This CDR3 has 13 residues. Germline loops: CDR1 MDHEN, CDR2 SYDVKM. CDR3 loop: CASSFGSSYGQYF. Here the CDR3 DNA reads TGTGCCAGCAGTTTTGGCAGCTCCTACGGGCAGTACTTC.